The 27 T cell receptor beta chains below were found in one sample sequenced in a study of Graves' ophthalmopathy and Graves' hyperthyroidism. The sequenced template was RNA, covering the TCR beta CDR3 region. Scientists carried out first-round RT-PCR using HTBI primers and then a second-round multiplex PCR. TCRdb recomputed calls from the multiplex PCR reads with MiXCR, one row per CDR3 protein. This table holds about 400,000 distinct CDR3 sequences, about 16% found once. Specimen: peripheral blood. The origin of the receptors is a woman aged 18-29 years with Graves' ophthalmopathy.

This clonotype was counted many times. The V gene is TRBV4-1, the J gene TRBJ2-7; either TRBD1 or TRBD2 may fit D (5 bases each). V was shortened by 0 bases and J by 2 bases, with 20 bases between the two germline ends. Germline loops: CDR1 MGHRA, CDR2 YSYEKL. CDR3 size: 18 residues. The CDR3 sequence: CASSQESSGPSYPYEQYF. CDR3 nucleotide sequence: TGCGCCAGCAGCCAAGAGTCCTCGGGGCCCTCCTACCCCTACGAGCAGTACTTC.

This clonotype was detected ten times or more. The chain recombines TRBV12-3 or TRBV12-4 with TRBJ1-2; TRBD1 matches 8 bases. J was trimmed by 8 bases and V by 10 bases; bases with no gene match: 6. This CDR3 contains 11 residues. CDR3 sequence reads: CANQGAQGYTF. As DNA, the CDR3 is TGTGCCAACCAGGGGGCTCAAGGCTACACCTTC.

This clonotype was counted ten times or more. The V and J genes are TRBV4-1 and TRBJ2-5; TRBD2 agrees at 11 bases. V was clipped by 0 bases and J by 4 bases; unmatched bases: 19. Per the germline V gene, CDR1 is MGHRA and CDR2 is YSYEKL. The CDR3 is 21 amino acids. For the CDR3, the DNA is TGCGCCAGCAGCCAAGATCCCCAGGGCATAGCGGGGGGGCCGGTCGGAGAGACCCAGTACTTC. Protein: CASSQDPQGIAGGPVGETQYF.

This clonotype was observed many times. V is TRBV24-1 and J is TRBJ1-5; a weak D match, TRBD1 (6 bases). Germline CDR1 and CDR2: KGHDR and SFDVKD. V lost 5 bases, J lost 1 base, and 11 bases lay in between. The CDR3 consists of 15 residues. The DNA for the CDR3 is TGTGCCACCAGTGCCAATGACAGGAGCAATCAGCCCCAGCATTTT. This translates into CATSANDRSNQPQHF.

The gene calls are TRBV18 and TRBJ2-7; 9 bases align to TRBD2. Germline CDR1 and CDR2: KGHSH and LQKENI. The junction had 3 bases not matched to a gene; V was cut back by 2 bases and J by 4 bases. The CDR3 is 14 residues long. The CDR3 loop reads CASSPETSGYEQYF. The CDR3 DNA is TGTGCCAGCTCACCAGAGACTAGCGGTTACGAGCAGTACTTC.

This clonotype showed up many times. The chain joins TRBV27 to TRBJ1-2, with unresolved D. CDR1 is MNHEY and CDR2 is SMNVEV in the germline V gene (reference sequence). CDR3 length: 14 residues. V dropped 8 bases and J dropped 3 bases, with 16 bases sitting between them. This CDR3 reads CASGDQTFDYGYTF. Written as DNA, the CDR3 is TGTGCCAGCGGCGACCAGACATTCGACTATGGCTACACCTTC.

This clonotype was recorded at least ten times. V is TRBV27 and J is TRBJ1-6; a possible D gene is TRBD1 (5 bases). V lost 3 bases and J lost 5, with 11 bases in between. CDR1 and CDR2 (germline): MNHEY, SMNVEV (reference sequence). CDR3 length: 15 residues. This CDR3 reads CASSFQGGHNSPLHF. DNA of the CDR3: TGTGCCAGCAGTTTCCAGGGTGGGCATAATTCACCCCTCCACTTT.

This clonotype showed up just a few times. The rearrangement links TRBV5-1 to TRBJ2-7; D is perhaps TRBD1 (6 bases). The CDR3 consists of 16 residues. The V and J ends lost 0 bases and 5 bases respectively, with 18 bases between them. Germline V gene sequence: CDR1 SGHRS, CDR2 YFSETQ. Here the CDR3 reads CASSLAHRTEDHEQYF. The CDR3 nucleotides read TGCGCCAGCAGCTTGGCCCATAGGACAGAAGACCACGAGCAGTACTTC.

In this sample, this clonotype turned up many times. The chain employs TRBV4-3 and TRBJ1-6; a possible D gene is TRBD1 (5 bases). Trimming removed 1 base at V and 7 bases at J, with 8 bases between. This CDR3 has 14 residues. CDR1 and CDR2 from the germline V gene are LGHNA and YSLEER. The CDR3 here is CASSQVGGNSPLHF. Here the CDR3 DNA reads TGCGCCAGCAGCCAAGTGGGGGGAAATTCACCCCTCCACTTT.

This clonotype was observed many times. The chain is built from TRBV27 and TRBJ2-5; TRBD2 might be the D (7 bases). This CDR3 is 16 amino acids long. Germline CDR1 is MNHEY and CDR2 is SMNVEV (reference sequence). Trimming removed 6 bases at V and 4 bases at J, with 21 bases between. CDR3 residues: CASSDTFTGRVETQYF. The CDR3 nucleotides read TGTGCCAGCAGCGATACCTTTACAGGGAGGGTAGAGACCCAGTACTTC.

This clonotype was recorded many times. The V call is TRBV30, the J call TRBJ2-7, with D possibly called TRBD1 or TRBD2 (7 bases each). The V gene's germline CDR1 is GTSNPN and CDR2 SVGIG (reference sequence). This CDR3 is built from 13 residues. Trimming took 3 bases from V and 4 from J, leaving 13 bases between them. The CDR3 coding sequence is TGTGCCTGGAGCCAGGGGGGGGGGTACGAGCAGTACTTC. It translates to CAWSQGGGYEQYF.

This clonotype was picked up many times. The DNA of the CDR3 is TGTGCCAGCAGTTATCAGGGGCTGGCGTCACCCCTCCACTTT. Its translation is CASSYQGLASPLHF. The rearrangement joins TRBV6-2 or TRBV6-3 to TRBJ1-6; possibly TRBD1 for D (6 bases). The CDR3 has 14 residues. Germline CDR1 MNHEY, CDR2 SVGEGT. Trimming removed 3 bases at V and 10 bases at J, with 13 bases between.

This clonotype was observed at least ten times. The chain has TRBV27 and TRBJ1-1; 7 bases map to TRBD1. Per germline, CDR1 MNHEY and CDR2 SMNVEV (reference sequence). The CDR3 extends over 17 amino acids. V dropped 2 bases and J dropped 3; count of bases not matched to a gene: 12. CDR3 coding DNA: TGTGCCAGCAGTTTACGGCCGACAGGGAGGTATCACACTGAAGCTTTCTTT. Residues: CASSLRPTGRYHTEAFF.

This clonotype was picked up many times. The chain uses TRBV6-2 or TRBV6-3 and TRBJ2-2, with D hard to call. Germline CDR1 MNHEY, CDR2 SVGEGT. The V end was cut by 6 bases, the J end by 4 bases, with 12 bases between. This CDR3 is 14 amino acids long. The CDR3 loop is CASSRKGPTGELFF. The DNA for the CDR3 is TGTGCCAGCAGCCGAAAAGGACCCACCGGGGAGCTGTTTTTT.

The chain has TRBV2 and TRBJ2-7; 12 nucleotides align to TRBD1. Per germline, CDR1 SNHLY and CDR2 FYNNEI. The CDR3 contains 14 residues. Trimming cost V 6 bases and J 7 bases; bases outside gene matches: 7. Here the CDR3 reads CASRPGQGAEEQYF. As DNA, the CDR3 is TGTGCCAGCAGACCGGGACAGGGGGCGGAGGAGCAGTACTTC. The full variable domain, its missing parts supplied by reference TRBV2 and TRBJ2-7, is EPEVTQTPSHQVTQMGQEVILRCVPISNHLYFYWYRQILGQKVEFLVSFYNNEISEKSEIFDDQFSVERPDGSNFTLKIRSTKLEDSAMYFCASRPGQGAEEQYFGPGTRLTVT.

Many counts were recorded for this clonotype. V is TRBV28 and J is TRBJ1-5, with D perhaps matching TRBD1 (6 bases). V shed 1 base and J shed 0 bases, with 7 bases lying between them. The V gene's germline CDR1 is MDHEN and CDR2 SYDVKM. This CDR3 region has 15 residues. The CDR3 region is CASSLSGVSNQPQHF. CDR3 DNA: TGTGCCAGCAGTTTATCAGGGGTTAGCAATCAGCCCCAGCATTTT.

This clonotype has a count of ten or more. The chain combines TRBV6-2 or TRBV6-3 with TRBJ2-2; 8 nucleotides agree with TRBD2. The CDR3 length is 17 residues. J was trimmed by 6 bases and V by 5 bases; bases with no gene match: 14. Germline CDR1 reads MNHEY; CDR2 reads SVGEGT. The CDR3, as DNA: TGTGCCAGCAGTCACCCCCTAGCGGGTCGGGCGGCCGGGGAGCTGTTTTTT. It codes for CASSHPLAGRAAGELFF.

This clonotype was recorded a few times. V gene TRBV20-1 combines with J gene TRBJ2-7, with 13 bases identical to TRBD2. The CDR3 sequence is 22 residues long. V lost 0 bases and J lost 0; bases outside the gene matches: 20. Germline V gene data show CDR1 as DFQATT and CDR2 as SNEGSKA (reference sequence). CDR3 residues: CSARDTSGILGLAGLSSYEQYF. For the CDR3, the DNA is TGCAGTGCTAGAGACACATCGGGGATATTGGGACTAGCGGGGCTCAGCTCCTACGAGCAGTACTTC.

The table lists this clonotype with many counts. CDR3 region: CASSYYRGGELFF. CDR3 nucleotides: TGTGCCAGCAGTTACTACCGGGGCGGGGAGCTGTTTTTT. The gene calls are TRBV6-5 and TRBJ2-2; maybe TRBD2 (5 bases). This CDR3 region has 13 residues. V lost 1 base, J lost 7 bases, and 7 bases lay in between. The V gene's germline CDR1 is MNHEY and CDR2 SVGAGI.

Many counts were recorded for this clonotype. The chain recombines TRBV30 with TRBJ1-1, with 9 positions matching TRBD1. Germline V lookup: CDR1 GTSNPN, CDR2 SVGIG (reference sequence). This CDR3 has 16 residues. V lost 2 bases to trimming and J lost 1 base; unmatched junction nucleotides: 8. CDR3: CAWSTRTGDENTEAFF. The CDR3 DNA reads as TGTGCCTGGAGTACCCGGACAGGGGATGAGAACACTGAAGCTTTCTTT. The entire variable domain, with the rest obtained from reference TRBV30 and TRBJ1-1, is as follows: SQTIHQWPATLVQPVGSPLSLECTVEGTSNPNLYWYRQAAGRGLQLLFYSVGIGQISSEVPQNLSASRPQDRQFILSSKKLLLSDSGFYLCAWSTRTGDENTEAFFGQGTRLTVV.

The sample holds many counts of this clonotype. The chain uses TRBV6-5 and TRBJ2-5; D may be TRBD2 (6 bases). This CDR3 is 15 amino acids long. V lost 6 bases, J lost 5 bases, and 19 bases lay in between. CDR1 is MNHEY and CDR2 is SVGAGI in the germline V gene. The CDR3: CASSSLGGGRETQYF. CDR3 nucleotide sequence: TGTGCCAGCAGCTCACTGGGTGGGGGGAGGGAGACCCAGTACTTC.

The rearrangement uses TRBV27 and TRBJ2-5, with D possibly TRBD1 on 6 matching bases. Germline assignment: CDR1 MNHEY and CDR2 SMNVEV (reference sequence). The CDR3 has 14 residues. Trimming pared 5 bases from V and 2 bases from J, leaving 12 bases between. This CDR3 reads CASSPMTGQETQYF. Written as DNA, the CDR3 is TGTGCCAGCAGTCCGATGACAGGTCAAGAGACCCAGTACTTC.

This clonotype was found many times. The DNA of the CDR3 is TGTGCCAGCAGTCCCGGACCGAACTCCTACGAGCAGTACTTC. It yields the protein CASSPGPNSYEQYF. The chain employs TRBV11-3 and TRBJ2-7, with unresolved D. The germline CDR1 and CDR2 sequences are SGHNT and YENEEA. Trimming left V 6 bases short and J 0 bases short, with 12 bases between. There are 14 residues in the CDR3. The variable domain in full, with the rest retrieved from reference TRBV11-3 and TRBJ2-7, is EAGVVQSPRYKIIEKKQPVAFWCNPISGHNTLYWYLQNLGQGPELLIRYENEEAVDDSQLPKDRFSAERLKGVDSTLKIQPAELGDSAVYLCASSPGPNSYEQYFGPGTRLTVT.

This clonotype has a count of ten or more. This rearrangement joins TRBV30 to TRBJ1-6, with 7 bases fitting TRBD1. Germline assignment: CDR1 GTSNPN and CDR2 SVGIG (reference sequence). J was trimmed by 5 bases and V by 8 bases; bases with no gene match: 6. The CDR3 is made up of 13 amino acids. CDR3 sequence: CAQQGNDNSPLHF. CDR3 bases: TGTGCCCAACAGGGGAACGATAATTCACCCCTCCACTTT.

CDR3 nucleotide sequence: TGCGCCAGCAGGCGGACTAGCGGCGATGAGACCCAGTACTTC. Translation gives CASRRTSGDETQYF. This chain uses TRBV5-1 with TRBJ2-5; 10 positions match TRBD2. Per the germline V gene, CDR1 is SGHRS and CDR2 is YFSETQ. V was pared by 5 bases and J by 5 bases, with 6 bases of the junction left unmatched. The CDR3 is 14 residues long.

The V call is TRBV18, the J call TRBJ1-1; no clear D. CDR3 length: 13 amino acids. Germline CDR1 and CDR2: KGHSH and LQKENI. V was clipped by 3 bases and J by 5 bases, with 10 bases between them. CDR3 protein: CASSPVEGTEAFF. CDR3 bases: TGTGCCAGCTCACCGGTAGAAGGGACTGAAGCTTTCTTT.

This clonotype was observed at least ten times. CDR3 in DNA: TGTGCCAGCAGCCTGGGGACAGTTTATAGCAATCAGCCCCAGCATTTT. Its translation is CASSLGTVYSNQPQHF. The rearrangement links TRBV11-2 to TRBJ1-5; TRBD1 matches at 7 bases. V lost 5 bases and J lost 0; bases outside the gene matches: 7. This CDR3 comprises 16 residues. CDR1 and CDR2 from the germline V gene are SGHAT and FQNNGV.